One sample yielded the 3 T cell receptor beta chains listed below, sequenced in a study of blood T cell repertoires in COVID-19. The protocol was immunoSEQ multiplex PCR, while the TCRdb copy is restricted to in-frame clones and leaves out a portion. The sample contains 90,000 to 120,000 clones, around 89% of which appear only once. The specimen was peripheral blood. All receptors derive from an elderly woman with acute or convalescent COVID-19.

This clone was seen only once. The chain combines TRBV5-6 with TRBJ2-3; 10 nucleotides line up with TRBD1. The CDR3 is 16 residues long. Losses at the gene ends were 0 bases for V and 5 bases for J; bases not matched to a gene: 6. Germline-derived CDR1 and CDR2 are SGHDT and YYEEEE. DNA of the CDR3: TGTGCCAGCAGCTTGGTGGGACAGGGGATCCGAGATACGCAGTATTTT. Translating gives CASSLVGQGIRDTQYF.

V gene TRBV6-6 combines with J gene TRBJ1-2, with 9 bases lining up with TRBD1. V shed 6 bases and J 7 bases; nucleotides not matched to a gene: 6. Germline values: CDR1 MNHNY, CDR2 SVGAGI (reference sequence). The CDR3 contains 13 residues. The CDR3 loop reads CASSKGQGPGYTF. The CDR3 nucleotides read TGTGCCAGCAGCAAGGGACAGGGCCCTGGCTACACCTTC.

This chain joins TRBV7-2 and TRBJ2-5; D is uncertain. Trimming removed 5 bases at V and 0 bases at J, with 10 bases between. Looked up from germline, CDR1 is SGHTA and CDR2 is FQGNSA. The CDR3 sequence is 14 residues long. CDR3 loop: CASSDTVYQETQYF. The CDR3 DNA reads TGTGCCAGCAGCGATACAGTGTACCAAGAGACCCAGTACTTC. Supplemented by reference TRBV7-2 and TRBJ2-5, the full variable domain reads GAGVSQSPSNKVTEKGKDVELRCDPISGHTALYWYRQSLGQGLEFLIYFQGNSAPDKSGLPSDRFSAERTGGSVSTLTIQRTQQEDSAVYLCASSDTVYQETQYFGPGTRLLVL.